One sample yielded the 9 T cell receptor beta chains listed below, sequenced in a study of T cell changes during pregnancy in multiple sclerosis. Generated by immunoSEQ multiplex PCR, the TCRdb table keeps only in-frame clones and is missing some. The sample contains about 46,000 clones, nearly 95% of which appear only once. Specimen: peripheral blood, collected in the third trimester of pregnancy. Receptors originate from a female donor with multiple sclerosis, enrolled in a pregnancy study.

This clone was detected once. The rearrangement uses TRBV20-1 and TRBJ1-1; D is unresolved. Germline V gene lookup returns CDR1 DFQATT and CDR2 SNEGSKA (reference sequence). CDR3 length: 10 amino acids. Trimming removed 5 bases from V and 2 bases from J, with 3 bases in between. The CDR3 coding sequence is TGCAGTGCTCCAAACACTGAAGCTTTCTTT. It codes for CSAPNTEAFF.

The V gene is TRBV19, the J gene TRBJ2-7, with 7 bases matching TRBD1. The CDR3 length is 15 residues. The germline V gene has CDR1 LNHDA and CDR2 SQIVND (reference sequence). V gave up 2 bases and J gave up 2 bases; unmatched junction bases: 6. The CDR3 here is CASSIKGQGAYEQYF. The CDR3 DNA sequence: TGTGCCAGTAGTATAAAGGGGCAGGGGGCCTACGAGCAGTACTTC.

The rearrangement joins TRBV9 to TRBJ2-1, with 9 bases matching TRBD1. J gave up 7 bases and V 4 bases, and 6 bases lay outside the gene matches. Germline CDR1 is SGDLS and CDR2 is YYNGEE. This CDR3 spans 14 amino acids. The CDR3 sequence: CASSLIGTGNEQFF. CDR3 in DNA: TGTGCCAGCAGCCTGATCGGGACAGGGAATGAGCAGTTCTTC.

The rearrangement joins TRBV19 to TRBJ1-2; the match to TRBD1 covers 7 bases. The CDR3 has 16 amino acids. The germline V gene encodes CDR1 LNHDA and CDR2 SQIVND (reference sequence). The V segment lost 4 bases and the J segment 4 bases; nucleotides outside the gene matches: 12. CDR3 protein: CASSSPEIRTGYGYTF. The CDR3 region has the DNA TGTGCCAGTAGTAGCCCCGAAATTAGGACAGGCTATGGCTACACCTTC.

The V call is TRBV19, the J call TRBJ2-5, with 9 bases identical to TRBD2. CDR1 and CDR2 from the germline V gene are LNHDA and SQIVND (reference sequence). V was clipped by 10 bases and J by 4 bases; unmatched bases: 7. The CDR3 is 13 amino acids. The CDR3 DNA follows: TGTGCCATCGCCCGGACTAGCGCAGAGACCCAGTACTTC. Protein sequence: CAIARTSAETQYF.

By share, this clone counts as medium-sized. The rearrangement links TRBV18 to TRBJ2-1; no firm D call. Trimming left V 3 bases short and J 0 bases short, with 6 bases between. CDR1 KGHSH and CDR2 LQKENI come from the germline V gene. The CDR3 extends over 14 amino acids. In nucleotides, the CDR3 is TGTGCCAGCTCACCTGGCAGCTCCTACAATGAGCAGTTCTTC. Protein product: CASSPGSSYNEQFF.

The V and J genes are TRBV6-4 and TRBJ2-2; possible D gene TRBD2, 6 bases. The CDR3 totals 13 residues. The germline gives CDR1 MRHNA, CDR2 SNTAGT. Trimming pared 6 bases from V and 8 bases from J, leaving 13 bases between. As DNA, the CDR3 is TGTGCCAGCAGACAAGGGACTTCGGGGGAGCTGTTTTTT. It codes for CASRQGTSGELFF.

This chain connects TRBV4-3 to TRBJ2-7; a possible D gene is TRBD1 (5 bases). With 0 bases removed from V and 5 bases from J, the gap between germline ends came to 17 bases. Per germline, CDR1 LGHNA and CDR2 YSLEER. This CDR3 spans 16 amino acids. CDR3 DNA sequence: TGCGCCAGCAGCCAAGATCCTCAGGGTGCCGGCCACGAGCAGTACTTC. Encoded protein: CASSQDPQGAGHEQYF.

The rearrangement joins TRBV29-1 to TRBJ2-1; 10 bases are a match to TRBD2. This CDR3 has 16 residues. Germline V CDR1 and CDR2: SQVTM, ANQGSEA. V was clipped by 5 bases and J by 0 bases; unmatched bases: 7. Here the CDR3 reads CSVSISGRASYNEQFF. In nucleotides, the CDR3 is TGCAGCGTTTCTATAAGCGGGAGGGCCTCCTACAATGAGCAGTTCTTC.